The source of this T cell receptor beta chain is a study of identifying expanded T cells in peripheral blood (dated by TCRdb to between 2018 and 2021). For the wider study: Separate aliquots of the same genomic DNA pool were sequenced to produce technical replicates, and four replicates were compared in pairs.

Reading the germline V gene (reference sequence) gives CDR1 SEHNR and CDR2 FQNEAQ. Including the terminal cysteine and phenylalanine, the CDR3 comprises 12 residues. Here the CDR3 DNA is all that survives: 36 bases in frame from base 1. Trimming accounts for 4 bases at V and 11 bases at J, while the number of junction bases matched to no gene is 6. What the research found in general, with its limitations: The authors expected that over much longer intervals, such as months to years, biological variance in healthy repertoires might increase even further. Both the number of clones called differentially abundant and the false-positive rate were significantly reduced by the beta-binomial model across all healthy-donor time intervals. The binomial model flagged about 1.2 differentially abundant clones between technical replicates, compared with approximately 16 over about two weeks and 19 over around four weeks. For all healthy donors, the variance in clone template counts between approximately two-week samples rose significantly as total template count increased.

TCRbeta CDR3 regions were profiled with the immunoSEQ Assay using bias-controlled multiplex PCR amplification of genomic DNA. In the original analysis: To quantify the absolute abundance of each unique TCRbeta CDR3 region, the sequences were collapsed and filtered. Two models were used to test differential abundance: a binomial model (Fisher-equivalent) and a beta-binomial model that adds time-dependent variance fitted from healthy donors. Any clone with fewer than 5 combined templates was excluded, and a clone was called differentially abundant if its Benjamini-Hochberg FDR was below 0.01. The form v = (b*log(k)+a)^2 was used to model beta-binomial variance as a function of total template count across the two samples. TCRdb re-hosts the immuneACCESS table, in-frame sequences only. Its copies lack some clones; in the studies checked, an unresolved V gene accounts for under half of them, and the cause for the rest is not known. The V and J calls and clone size come from that table; D and trimming were worked out from the DNA. The sample includes tens of thousands of clones, with over 75% observed a single time. Under 6.5% of the sample comes from the top ten.

No immune events such as infections were documented for the healthy donors during the collection period. To calibrate time-dependent variance in a beta-binomial model of T-cell clone differential abundance, blood repertoires from healthy donors were used as a training cohort. The training cohort included around 10 healthy donors, of whom 3 were female and 7 were male. An age range of roughly 29 to 64 years, with an average of roughly 45 years, was recorded for the donors. Whole blood from each healthy donor was obtained from a commercial supplier and was collected at three time points roughly 14 days apart. Genomic DNA was extracted from unsorted whole blood for immunosequencing. This clone was counted a single time. The antigen it recognizes is unknown. No base-level quality is on record; no much larger clone is a single base apart.

This receptor was taken from a person between 18 and 75 years old in good health. The specimen sequenced was blood. Rearrangement joined TRBV7-9 to TRBJ1-1; 8 bases in the junction line up with TRBD1. The CDR3 region has the sequence CASSSTGGRAFF. The nucleotide sequence is TGTGCCAGCAGCTCTACAGGGGGGCGGGCTTTCTTT.